The source of this TCR beta chain is a study of control samples from healthy donors and cancer patients. The germline V and J ends were trimmed by 7 bases and 1 base, with 14 bases remaining between them. This CDR3 has 15 residues. From germline, CDR1 is MNHEY and CDR2 SVGAGI. Clones were read by immunoSEQ multiplex PCR, and TCRdb kept only the in-frame ones, dropping some. Altogether about 130,000 clones are present, 92% being singletons, with the ten largest covering 2.1%. The rearrangement uses TRBV6-5 and TRBJ2-1; D not certain. Sequenced: blood. The TCR originated in a woman aged 45 to 65 in good health. CDR3 coding DNA: TGTGCCAGCACACTCACGGACGGGTCCTACAATGAGCAGTTCTTC. This codes for CASTLTDGSYNEQFF.